This T cell receptor beta chain was retrieved from a study of response to subunit inactivated influenza vaccine. V shed 3 bases and J shed 2 bases, with 10 bases lying between them. Germline V gene lookup returns CDR1 DFQATT and CDR2 SNEGSKA (reference sequence). CDR3 length: 13 amino acids. MiXCR was run by TCRdb on the RT-PCR reads, yielding one entry per CDR3 protein. The repertoire holds 150,000 to 200,000 distinct CDR3 sequences, roughly 12% seen once, with about 31% in the top ten. This clonotype was recorded at least ten times. The antigen remains unidentified. Study-wide points: The authors proposed limited new T cell recruitment per seasonal influenza vaccination.

The same data also went into a second study, on T cells expressing NK-cell markers. That publication notes: Scientists made TCR beta cDNA using 5'RACE template switching with UMIs. Eight donors were sequenced, seven testing HCMV-seropositive and one testing seronegative. Questions lingered over whether expanded NKG2C+ T cell clones were HCMV-specific.

The specimen comprised CD8+ T cells sorted from PBMCs, sampled 11 to 12 days after vaccination. The rearrangement uses TRBV20-1 and TRBJ2-5, with D perhaps TRBD1 or TRBD2 (5 bases each). The TCR was taken from a man in his forties or fifties who received an inactivated influenza vaccine. CDR3 in DNA: TGCAGTGCTAGGGGGACCACGCAAGAGACCCAGTACTTC. As protein: CSARGTTQETQYF.